This is a list of T cell receptor beta chains from one sample in a study of shared clonotypes between healthy human individuals. Sequencing used immunoSEQ multiplex PCR; TCRdb keeps in-frame clones, though not all of them. Of roughly 640,000 clones listed, about 74% were seen once; the top ten hold 1.5% to 2%. Sequencing was carried out using memory CD4+ T cells sorted from blood. The receptors derive from a woman between 25 and 40 years old in good health. CDR3s include the opening cysteine and the closing phenylalanine or tryptophan. D genes are given only for firm matches. A clone size is listed for some rows: how often the clone was seen (once, few, many), or a class if it is expanded.

abundance: .
d_gene: .
j_gene: TRBJ1-2
v_gene: TRBV5-1
CDR3aa: CASSLGQGVYGYTF
CDR3nt: TGCGCCAGCAGCTTGGGGCAGGGCGTCTATGGCTACACCTTC

abundance: .
d_gene: TRBD1
j_gene: TRBJ1-1
v_gene: TRBV29-1
CDR3aa: CSVAPGQGNTEAFF
CDR3nt: TGCAGCGTAGCTCCGGGACAGGGGAACACTGAAGCTTTCTTT

abundance: .
d_gene: TRBD1
j_gene: TRBJ2-6
v_gene: TRBV28
CDR3aa: CASSSGTGGAGANVLTF
CDR3nt: TGTGCCAGCAGTTCAGGGACAGGGGGCGCCGGGGCCAACGTCCTGACTTTC

abundance: .
d_gene: .
j_gene: TRBJ2-7
v_gene: TRBV10-3
CDR3aa: CAISEPGPPYEQYF
CDR3nt: TGTGCCATCAGTGAGCCAGGTCCGCCGTACGAGCAGTACTTC

abundance: .
d_gene: .
j_gene: TRBJ2-1
v_gene: TRBV25-1
CDR3aa: CASGGHNEQFF
CDR3nt: TGTGCCAGCGGGGGGCACAATGAGCAGTTCTTC

abundance: once
d_gene: TRBD2
j_gene: TRBJ2-5
v_gene: TRBV5-4
CDR3aa: CASSLTSGNSQETQYF
CDR3nt: TGTGCCAGCAGCTTGACTAGCGGAAACTCCCAAGAGACCCAGTACTTC

abundance: .
d_gene: TRBD1
j_gene: TRBJ1-5
v_gene: TRBV19
CDR3aa: CASRDRGSSNQPQHF
CDR3nt: TGTGCCAGTAGGGACAGGGGTTCGAGCAATCAGCCCCAGCATTTT

abundance: .
d_gene: .
j_gene: TRBJ1-2
v_gene: TRBV7-2
CDR3aa: CASSFQGQVNYGYTF
CDR3nt: TGTGCCAGCAGCTTCCAGGGTCAAGTTAACTATGGCTACACCTTC

abundance: .
d_gene: TRBD1
j_gene: TRBJ1-5
v_gene: TRBV2
CDR3aa: CASSQTGTGEKVHQPQHF
CDR3nt: TGTGCCAGCAGCCAGACCGGGACAGGGGAGAAGGTCCATCAGCCCCAGCATTTT

abundance: .
d_gene: TRBD2
j_gene: TRBJ2-7
v_gene: TRBV4-1
CDR3aa: CASSPGTSGRVRSHEQYF
CDR3nt: TGCGCCAGCAGCCCTGGGACTAGCGGGAGAGTCCGGTCCCACGAGCAGTACTTC

abundance: .
d_gene: TRBD1
j_gene: TRBJ2-7
v_gene: TRBV2
CDR3aa: CASSGQGYHEQYF
CDR3nt: TGTGCCAGCAGTGGACAGGGTTACCACGAGCAGTACTTC

abundance: .
d_gene: TRBD1
j_gene: TRBJ1-4
v_gene: TRBV4-1
CDR3aa: CASGSRGTGREKLFF
CDR3nt: TGCGCCAGTGGTTCGCGGGGGACAGGGCGAGAAAAACTGTTTTTT

abundance: .
d_gene: .
j_gene: TRBJ2-1
v_gene: TRBV30
CDR3aa: CAWSRNNEQFF
CDR3nt: TGTGCCTGGAGTCGGAACAATGAGCAGTTCTTC

abundance: .
d_gene: .
j_gene: TRBJ2-1
v_gene: TRBV5-6
CDR3aa: CASINNNEQFF
CDR3nt: TGTGCCAGCATCAACAACAATGAGCAGTTCTTC

abundance: few
d_gene: .
j_gene: TRBJ2-1
v_gene: TRBV2
CDR3aa: CASLKGLFYEQFF
CDR3nt: TGTGCCAGCCTGAAGGGACTGTTTTATGAGCAGTTCTTC

abundance: .
d_gene: .
j_gene: TRBJ2-1
v_gene: TRBV5-1
CDR3aa: CASSSYVDEQFF
CDR3nt: TGCGCCAGCAGCTCATATGTCGATGAGCAGTTCTTC

abundance: .
d_gene: .
j_gene: TRBJ1-1
v_gene: TRBV7-8
CDR3aa: CASSLDWVAVF
CDR3nt: TGTGCCAGCAGCTTAGACTGGGTGGCGGTCTTT

abundance: .
d_gene: .
j_gene: TRBJ2-1
v_gene: TRBV2
CDR3aa: CASNRPNEQFF
CDR3nt: TGTGCCAGCAATCGTCCCAATGAGCAGTTCTTC

abundance: few
d_gene: .
j_gene: TRBJ2-2
v_gene: TRBV10-3
CDR3aa: CAITGQNTGELFF
CDR3nt: TGTGCCATCACCGGACAGAACACCGGGGAGCTGTTTTTT

abundance: .
d_gene: .
j_gene: TRBJ1-1
v_gene: TRBV5-6
CDR3aa: CASSRMNRGNTEAFF
CDR3nt: TGTGCCAGCAGTCGGATGAACAGAGGGAACACTGAAGCTTTCTTT

abundance: .
d_gene: .
j_gene: TRBJ2-2
v_gene: TRBV30
CDR3aa: CAWSPLGAAGELFF
CDR3nt: TGTGCCTGGAGTCCCCTCGGAGCCGCCGGGGAGCTGTTTTTT

abundance: .
d_gene: TRBD2
j_gene: TRBJ2-5
v_gene: TRBV28
CDR3aa: CASSNSGTGETQYF
CDR3nt: TGTGCCAGCAGCAATAGCGGGACGGGTGAGACCCAGTACTTC

abundance: .
d_gene: TRBD1
j_gene: TRBJ1-1
v_gene: TRBV27
CDR3aa: CATGTEVGTEAFF
CDR3nt: TGTGCCACCGGGACAGAAGTCGGCACTGAAGCTTTCTTT

abundance: .
d_gene: .
j_gene: TRBJ2-1
v_gene: TRBV9
CDR3aa: CASSVSSAGSSYNEQFF
CDR3nt: TGTGCCAGCAGCGTATCCTCGGCGGGGAGCTCCTACAATGAGCAGTTCTTC

abundance: .
d_gene: .
j_gene: TRBJ2-7
v_gene: TRBV21-1
CDR3aa: CASGWDSYEQYF
CDR3nt: TGTGCCAGCGGTTGGGACAGCTACGAGCAGTACTTC

abundance: .
d_gene: TRBD1
j_gene: TRBJ2-7
v_gene: TRBV11-2
CDR3aa: CASSLEQGAYEQYF
CDR3nt: TGTGCCAGCAGCTTGGAACAGGGGGCCTACGAGCAGTACTTC

abundance: .
d_gene: .
j_gene: TRBJ2-2
v_gene: TRBV6-6
CDR3aa: CASSTPVDTGELFF
CDR3nt: TGTGCCAGCAGTACCCCGGTGGACACCGGGGAGCTGTTTTTT

abundance: .
d_gene: .
j_gene: TRBJ1-3
v_gene: TRBV30
CDR3aa: CAWSVQSSGNTIYF
CDR3nt: TGTGCCTGGAGTGTACAGAGCTCTGGAAACACCATATATTTT

abundance: once
d_gene: .
j_gene: TRBJ2-7
v_gene: TRBV10-3
CDR3aa: CAISGTSSDEQYF
CDR3nt: TGTGCCATCAGTGGGACAAGCAGCGACGAGCAGTACTTC

abundance: .
d_gene: TRBD2
j_gene: TRBJ2-7
v_gene: TRBV5-4
CDR3aa: CASSLAGAFYEQYF
CDR3nt: TGTGCCAGCAGCCTAGCGGGAGCATTCTACGAGCAGTACTTC

abundance: .
d_gene: TRBD2
j_gene: TRBJ2-7
v_gene: TRBV5-8
CDR3aa: CASSLEPGLGSDEQYF
CDR3nt: TGTGCCAGCAGCTTGGAACCGGGACTAGGGTCTGACGAGCAGTACTTC

abundance: .
d_gene: TRBD2
j_gene: TRBJ2-4
v_gene: TRBV7-9
CDR3aa: CASSPSLASGSENIQYF
CDR3nt: TGTGCCAGCAGCCCGAGTCTGGCTAGCGGGAGCGAAAACATTCAGTACTTC

abundance: .
d_gene: .
j_gene: TRBJ2-2
v_gene: TRBV7-9
CDR3aa: CASSSPRGGGLKTGELFF
CDR3nt: TGTGCCAGCAGCTCCCCCAGGGGGGGAGGGCTCAAGACCGGGGAGCTGTTTTTT

abundance: .
d_gene: .
j_gene: TRBJ2-1
v_gene: TRBV29-1
CDR3aa: CSVHGTRRGEQFF
CDR3nt: TGCAGCGTTCACGGGACCCGGAGGGGTGAGCAGTTCTTC

abundance: .
d_gene: .
j_gene: TRBJ1-2
v_gene: TRBV2
CDR3aa: CASRGDYGYTF
CDR3nt: TGTGCCAGCAGGGGAGACTATGGCTACACCTTC

abundance: .
d_gene: .
j_gene: TRBJ1-3
v_gene: TRBV27
CDR3aa: CASIKGFSGNTIYF
CDR3nt: TGTGCCAGCATAAAAGGGTTCTCTGGAAACACCATATATTTT

abundance: .
d_gene: .
j_gene: TRBJ1-2
v_gene: TRBV2
CDR3aa: CASSRQEYGYTF
CDR3nt: TGTGCCAGCAGCAGACAGGAATATGGCTACACCTTC

abundance: .
d_gene: .
j_gene: TRBJ1-3
v_gene: TRBV11-2
CDR3aa: CASSYTSYRGNTIYF
CDR3nt: TGTGCCAGCAGCTACACGTCCTACAGGGGAAACACCATATATTTT

abundance: many
d_gene: .
j_gene: TRBJ1-1
v_gene: TRBV10-2
CDR3aa: CASSEGGTEAFF
CDR3nt: TGCGCCAGCAGTGAGGGGGGGACTGAAGCTTTCTTT

abundance: .
d_gene: .
j_gene: TRBJ1-3
v_gene: TRBV5-8
CDR3aa: CASSVGLPSGNTIYF
CDR3nt: TGTGCCAGCAGCGTCGGGCTCCCCTCTGGAAACACCATATATTTT

abundance: .
d_gene: TRBD1
j_gene: TRBJ1-3
v_gene: TRBV7-9
CDR3aa: CASSADRAGNTIYF
CDR3nt: TGTGCCAGCAGCGCCGACAGGGCTGGAAACACCATATATTTT

abundance: .
d_gene: .
j_gene: TRBJ2-5
v_gene: TRBV4-2
CDR3aa: CASSQDLVGGAETQYF
CDR3nt: TGTGCCAGCAGCCAAGATCTTGTGGGGGGGGCGGAGACCCAGTACTTC

abundance: .
d_gene: .
j_gene: TRBJ2-3
v_gene: TRBV2
CDR3aa: CASRLSSSSTDTQYF
CDR3nt: TGTGCCAGCAGGTTAAGCAGCTCTAGCACAGATACGCAGTATTTT

abundance: medium-sized
d_gene: .
j_gene: TRBJ2-1
v_gene: TRBV27
CDR3aa: CASSFHDPQELFF
CDR3nt: TGTGCCAGCAGTTTTCACGACCCCCAGGAGCTGTTCTTC

abundance: .
d_gene: .
j_gene: TRBJ2-4
v_gene: TRBV19
CDR3aa: CASSIGTLGNIQYF
CDR3nt: TGTGCCAGTAGTATTGGGACTTTGGGTAACATTCAGTACTTC

abundance: .
d_gene: TRBD2
j_gene: TRBJ2-7
v_gene: TRBV5-1
CDR3aa: CASSGPGLAYEQYF
CDR3nt: TGCGCCAGCAGCGGGCCGGGACTAGCGTACGAGCAGTACTTC

abundance: .
d_gene: TRBD2
j_gene: TRBJ2-7
v_gene: TRBV7-6
CDR3aa: CASSVGLAEISYEQYF
CDR3nt: TGTGCCAGCAGCGTCGGACTAGCGGAAATCTCCTACGAGCAGTACTTC

abundance: .
d_gene: TRBD2
j_gene: TRBJ2-1
v_gene: TRBV11-2
CDR3aa: CASSSLAGFFEQFF
CDR3nt: TGTGCCAGCAGCTCCTTAGCGGGATTTTTTGAGCAGTTCTTC

abundance: few
d_gene: .
j_gene: TRBJ2-7
v_gene: TRBV4-1
CDR3aa: CASSHQIGQDYEQYF
CDR3nt: TGCGCCAGCAGCCACCAAATTGGACAAGACTACGAGCAGTACTTC

abundance: .
d_gene: TRBD1
j_gene: TRBJ2-3
v_gene: TRBV9
CDR3aa: CASSPDRGSSDTQYF
CDR3nt: TGTGCCAGCAGCCCGGACAGGGGTTCGTCAGATACGCAGTATTTT

abundance: many
d_gene: .
j_gene: TRBJ2-5
v_gene: TRBV19
CDR3aa: CASSHGDLAIVGETQYF
CDR3nt: TGTGCCAGTAGTCATGGAGATCTAGCGATCGTAGGAGAGACCCAGTACTTC

abundance: .
d_gene: .
j_gene: TRBJ1-1
v_gene: TRBV9
CDR3aa: CASSVGGELNTEAFF
CDR3nt: TGTGCCAGCAGCGTAGGAGGGGAACTTAACACTGAAGCTTTCTTT

abundance: few
d_gene: .
j_gene: TRBJ2-5
v_gene: TRBV4-1
CDR3aa: CASSLQEGAETQYF
CDR3nt: TGCGCCAGCAGCCTCCAGGAGGGGGCAGAGACCCAGTACTTC

abundance: few
d_gene: .
j_gene: TRBJ1-1
v_gene: TRBV10-3
CDR3aa: CAISESETEAFF
CDR3nt: TGTGCCATCAGTGAGTCGGAGACTGAAGCTTTCTTT